This TCR beta chain stems from a study of blood T cells in healthy people across ages. Then a second PCR, running roughly 7 to 11 cycles, was carried out with a sample-barcoded 5' primer and a J-beta primer mix. Every cDNA molecule carried a tag from a template-switch adaptor bearing 12 random nucleotides. TCRdb ran MiXCR on the 5' RACE reads and lists one entry per CDR3 protein. This table holds around 1,500,000 distinct CDR3 sequences, roughly 40% found once. The CDR3 loop spans 15 amino acids. CDR1 and CDR2 from the germline V gene are SGHTA and FQGTGA. Trimming took 1 base from V and 4 from J, leaving 13 bases between them. Regarding the study as a whole: A greater number of naive CD4+ cells and higher diversity distinguished long-lived donors from aged donors.

This clonotype came up a few times. Its specificity is not known. The chain has TRBV7-3 and TRBJ1-2, with D uncertain. The sequenced sample was blood. The clonotype originates from a woman in her late teens or twenties in good health. DNA of the CDR3: TGTGCCAGCAGCTTAATTGCCCCCGGGTTCTATGGCTACACCTTC. It translates to CASSLIAPGFYGYTF.